The 14 T cell receptor beta chains listed next were all sequenced from one sample in a study of blood T cell repertoires in COVID-19. Sequencing used immunoSEQ multiplex PCR; TCRdb keeps in-frame clones, though not all of them. The data hold nearly 100,000 clones, with roughly 80% observed a single time. The sequencing sample was made of peripheral blood. These receptor sequences come from a woman aged 60-75 years with acute or convalescent COVID-19.

The rearrangement uses TRBV5-1 and TRBJ1-2; D is undetermined. The V gene's germline CDR1 is SGHRS and CDR2 YFSETQ. The CDR3 is 14 amino acids. With 0 bases removed from V and 4 bases from J, the gap between germline ends came to 10 bases. CDR3 loop: CASSLAGSGYGYTF. Written as DNA, the CDR3 is TGCGCCAGCAGCTTGGCCGGGTCGGGCTATGGCTACACCTTC.

V and J are TRBV10-1 and TRBJ1-6; a possible D gene is TRBD1 (5 bases). Germline V lookup: CDR1 WNHNN, CDR2 SYGVQD (reference sequence). The germline V and J ends were trimmed by 5 bases and 9 bases, with 11 bases remaining between them. This CDR3 spans 13 amino acids. The CDR3 sequence: CASSPDRGSPLHF. The CDR3 DNA is TGCGCCAGCAGTCCGGATAGGGGTTCACCCCTCCACTTT.

V usage is TRBV5-1 and J usage is TRBJ2-2, with 10 bases aligning to TRBD2. The germline V gene has CDR1 SGHRS and CDR2 YFSETQ. The CDR3 is 18 residues long. The V gene end was trimmed by 4 bases and the J gene end by 0 bases; junction bases not matched to a gene: 9. The CDR3 region has the DNA TGCGCCAGCAGCCAGCAGCGGGGGGGCTCCGCGAACACCGGGGAGCTGTTTTTT. It codes for CASSQQRGGSANTGELFF. Using reference TRBV5-1 and TRBJ2-2 for the parts outside the CDR3, the full variable domain is KAGVTQTPRYLIKTRGQQVTLSCSPISGHRSVSWYQQTPGQGLQFLFEYFSETQRNKGNFPGRFSGRQFSNSRSEMNVSTLELGDSALYLCASSQQRGGSANTGELFFGEGSRLTVL.

The chain combines TRBV25-1 with TRBJ2-3; 7 bases fit TRBD1. V lost 7 bases to trimming and J lost 4 bases; unmatched junction nucleotides: 8. CDR1 and CDR2 (germline): MGHDK, SYGVNS. The CDR3 runs to 14 residues. CDR3 DNA: TGTGCCAGCAACCATTGGACAGGCGCAGATACGCAGTATTTT. Its protein product is CASNHWTGADTQYF.

This clone was detected only a few times. V is TRBV9 and J is TRBJ2-7; the match to TRBD2 covers 16 bases. Germline V gene lookup returns CDR1 SGDLS and CDR2 YYNGEE. CDR3 length: 16 amino acids. J lost 1 base, V lost 2 bases, and 0 bases had no gene match. The CDR3 loop is CASSVGLAGGSYEQYF. The CDR3 coding sequence is TGTGCCAGCAGCGTGGGACTAGCGGGGGGGTCCTACGAGCAGTACTTC.

This rearrangement joins TRBV5-1 to TRBJ1-4, with a possible D match to TRBD1 (6 bases). Deletions cut 0 bases from V and 5 bases from J, with 8 bases between. This CDR3 contains 14 residues. Germline CDR1 reads SGHRS; CDR2 reads YFSETQ. The CDR3 sequence: CASSLGTENEKLFF. The CDR3, as DNA: TGCGCCAGCAGCTTGGGGACAGAAAATGAAAAACTGTTTTTT. Full variable domain (rest looked up from reference TRBV5-1 and TRBJ1-4): KAGVTQTPRYLIKTRGQQVTLSCSPISGHRSVSWYQQTPGQGLQFLFEYFSETQRNKGNFPGRFSGRQFSNSRSEMNVSTLELGDSALYLCASSLGTENEKLFFGSGTQLSVL.

The chain combines TRBV29-1 with TRBJ2-3; D gene ambiguous. Germline V lookup: CDR1 SQVTM, CDR2 ANQGSEA. V was trimmed by 6 bases and J by 3 bases, leaving 16 bases between them. The CDR3 has 14 amino acids. CDR3 protein: CSVRMFLGTDTQYF. The CDR3 nucleotides read TGCAGCGTCCGAATGTTCCTAGGAACAGATACGCAGTATTTT.

This chain links TRBV10-3 with TRBJ1-3, with TRBD1 matching over 7 bases. Germline V gives CDR1 ENHRY, CDR2 SYGVKD. The CDR3 spans 15 residues. The ends lost 7 bases at V and 6 bases at J; junction bases unmatched: 12. Here the CDR3 reads CAITDPRQGLNTIYF. CDR3 DNA sequence: TGTGCCATCACTGACCCGAGACAGGGTTTAAACACCATATATTTT.

This chain joins TRBV29-1 and TRBJ1-1; possible D gene TRBD1, 6 bases. V lost 7 bases to trimming and J lost 0 bases, with 15 bases between them. CDR1 is SQVTM and CDR2 is ANQGSEA in the germline V gene. The CDR3 loop spans 14 amino acids. The CDR3 reads CSDQAGELNTEAFF. The CDR3 region has the DNA TGCAGCGATCAAGCAGGGGAGCTGAACACTGAAGCTTTCTTT.

The genes are TRBV29-1 and TRBJ2-7, with 7 bases lining up with TRBD1. The V and J ends lost 7 bases and 0 bases, in that order; junction bases with no gene match: 9. In germline, CDR1 is SQVTM, CDR2 ANQGSEA. The CDR3 covers 14 residues. CDR3 in amino acids: CSAKGQVISYEQYF. The CDR3 nucleotides read TGCAGCGCTAAAGGACAGGTCATCTCCTACGAGCAGTACTTC.

This sequence joins TRBV18 and TRBJ1-1, with no clear D. Between the trimmed V and J ends, which lost 6 bases and 8 bases, there was a span of 16 bases. The CDR3 runs to 13 residues. Germline CDR1 reads KGHSH; CDR2 reads LQKENI. CDR3 sequence (DNA): TGTGCCAGCTCTTCGACGGGTCTTGTGGAAGCTTTCTTT. Protein product: CASSSTGLVEAFF.

V and J are TRBV9 and TRBJ2-2; the match to TRBD1 covers 8 bases. Germline lookup yields CDR1 SGDLS and CDR2 YYNGEE. This CDR3 spans 16 amino acids. The junction had 7 bases not matched to a gene; V was cut back by 3 bases and J by 3 bases. Written as DNA, the CDR3 is TGTGCCAGCAGCGCGCCACCGGGACAGGACACCGGGGAGCTGTTTTTT. This codes for CASSAPPGQDTGELFF.

The V call is TRBV7-7, the J call TRBJ2-5; 8 nucleotides agree with TRBD2. There are 16 residues in the CDR3. Per the germline V gene, CDR1 is SSHAT and CDR2 is FNYEAQ (reference sequence). The V and J ends lost 5 bases and 5 bases, in that order; junction bases with no gene match: 13. CDR3 loop: CASSLGGGRGGETQYF. DNA of the CDR3: TGTGCCAGCAGCCTAGGCGGGGGGCGGGGCGGCGAGACCCAGTACTTC.

The chain combines TRBV12-3 or TRBV12-4 with TRBJ2-1; D might be TRBD1 (6 bases). The CDR3 runs 11 residues. V lost 8 bases, J lost 10 bases, and 12 bases lay in between. The CDR3 loop reads CASQGPNEQFF. CDR3 DNA sequence: TGTGCCAGCCAGGGGCCCAACGAGCAGTTCTTC.